Listed below are T cell receptor beta chains from one sample, sequenced in a study of early T cells in non-severe SARS-CoV-2 infection. TCRdb re-derived calls from the 5' RACE reads in MiXCR, one entry per CDR3 protein. Found here are 35,000 to 50,000 distinct CDR3 sequences, 7% to 7.5% of them singletons; the top ten hold roughly 4.8%. Sample: whole blood. Receptor source: an adult who was a healthcare worker with PCR-confirmed SARS-CoV-2 infection or an uninfected control (not recorded which). CDR3s include the opening cysteine and the closing phenylalanine or tryptophan. A D gene is named only where the DNA matches it firmly. Only some rows state a clone size, as once, few, many or a class for expanded clones.

d_gene,abundance,v_gene,j_gene,CDR3nt,CDR3aa
.,many,TRBV3-1,TRBJ2-7,TGTGCCAGCAGCCAAGAGCGGTATCCCTACGAGCAGTACTTC,CASSQERYPYEQYF
.,.,TRBV29-1,TRBJ1-2,TGCAGCGTTGTGGGGCCTTCCTATGGCTACACCTTC,CSVVGPSYGYTF
.,.,TRBV9,TRBJ2-2,TGTGCCAGCAGCCCCCAATTGGCTACCGCGGAGCTGTTTTTT,CASSPQLATAELFF
.,many,TRBV4-3,TRBJ1-1,TGCGCCAGCAGCCAAGGAAGACAGGTGAACACTGAAGCTTTCTTT,CASSQGRQVNTEAFF
.,few,TRBV12-3/TRBV12-4,TRBJ2-7,TGTGCCAGCAGGAGTGGCAGCAACTACGAGCAGTACTTC,CASRSGSNYEQYF
.,many,TRBV6-1,TRBJ2-1,TGTGCCAGCAGTGAAGACATGGCTAGTAAGTTCTTC,CASSEDMASKFF
TRBD2,few,TRBV10-3,TRBJ2-3,TGTGCCATCAGTGATAGGACGGGAGCGGGGGCAGATACGCAGTATTTT,CAISDRTGAGADTQYF
TRBD1,many,TRBV5-1,TRBJ1-1,TGCGCCAGCAGCCTGCCGAGACAGGGCAGCACTGAAGCTTTCTTT,CASSLPRQGSTEAFF
.,many,TRBV7-9,TRBJ1-1,TGTGCCAGCAGCTTGATGAACACTGAAGCTTTCTTT,CASSLMNTEAFF
TRBD2,.,TRBV12-3/TRBV12-4,TRBJ2-5,TGTGCCAGCAGTCGAGCGGGGACCAAAGAGACCCAGTACTTC,CASSRAGTKETQYF
.,many,TRBV5-5,TRBJ2-2,TGTGCCAGCAGCTTGAGTACAGGGCGGGCCGGGGAGCTGTTTTTT,CASSLSTGRAGELFF
TRBD1,.,TRBV20-1,TRBJ2-7,TGCAGTGCTAGACGGCAGGGGGCCTACGAGCAGTACTTC,CSARRQGAYEQYF
TRBD1,.,TRBV6-6,TRBJ2-1,TGTGCCAGCAGCCCGCCTGCGGGACAGGGACACAATGAGCAGTTCTTC,CASSPPAGQGHNEQFF
.,medium-sized,TRBV7-2,TRBJ2-3,TGTGCCAGCAGCTTTAGCCCTCTCGATACGCAGTATTTT,CASSFSPLDTQYF
.,many,TRBV6-1,TRBJ1-1,TGTGCCAGCAGCCTCCCTCCGGGACATAGGATGTCTGAAGCTTTCTTT,CASSLPPGHRMSEAFF
TRBD1,.,TRBV20-1,TRBJ1-2,TGCAGTGCCAACACCGGACAGGGAAACTATGGCTACACCTTC,CSANTGQGNYGYTF
.,many,TRBV5-1,TRBJ2-7,TGCGCCAGCAGCCGGGACGACTCCTACGAGCAGTACTTC,CASSRDDSYEQYF
.,many,TRBV3-1,TRBJ2-6,TGTGCCAGCAGCCAAAGGGGCGCTGGGGCCAACGTCCTGACTTTC,CASSQRGAGANVLTF
.,many,TRBV12-3/TRBV12-4,TRBJ2-2,TGTGCCAGCAGCCGGTCGGGGGAGCTGTTTTTT,CASSRSGELFF
TRBD2,few,TRBV20-1,TRBJ2-5,TGCAGTGCTACAGGACTAGCGGGGGAGTACCAAGAGACCCAGTACTTC,CSATGLAGEYQETQYF
.,many,TRBV25-1,TRBJ2-6,TGTGCCAGCAGTGAAGGGGACCGAACCCCCTCTGGGGCCAACGTCCTGACTTTC,CASSEGDRTPSGANVLTF
.,few,TRBV19,TRBJ1-2,TGTGCCAGTAGCCCTCAGCAGGGGTCCCGGGGCGGCTACACCTTC,CASSPQQGSRGGYTF
.,many,TRBV4-3,TRBJ1-4,TGCGCCAGCAGCCAAGATTGGGGCCAGAATGAAAAACTGTTTTTT,CASSQDWGQNEKLFF
TRBD2,many,TRBV7-2,TRBJ2-3,TGTGCCAGCAGCTTAGTTCTAGCGGGGGGGCTCACGACAGATACGCAGTATTTT,CASSLVLAGGLTTDTQYF
.,many,TRBV7-9,TRBJ2-3,TGTGCCAGCAGCTTCTACCAGGGGCCTACAGATACGCAGTATTTT,CASSFYQGPTDTQYF
.,many,TRBV18,TRBJ2-1,TGTGCCAGCTCATCGCCCTTACAGGTAGGGTTGCAGTTCTTC,CASSSPLQVGLQFF
.,many,TRBV6-6,TRBJ1-1,TGTGCCAGCGGAATGAACCGCCGGGACACTGAAGCTTTCTTT,CASGMNRRDTEAFF
.,few,TRBV7-9,TRBJ2-6,TGTGCCAGCAGCCGGGCGGGGTCAGGGGCCAACGTCCTGACTTTC,CASSRAGSGANVLTF
.,.,TRBV19,TRBJ2-1,TGTGCCAGTAGCATAAGCAGAGACCACAATGAGCAGTTCTTC,CASSISRDHNEQFF
TRBD2,.,TRBV27,TRBJ2-3,TGTGCCAGCAGAGGAGCGGGGGGCCCCACAGATACGGAGTATTTT,CASRGAGGPTDTEYF
.,many,TRBV6-6,TRBJ1-1,TGTGCCATTTCGGAGGGGGTCACTGAAGCTTTCTTT,CAISEGVTEAFF
.,many,TRBV4-3,TRBJ1-6,TGCGCCAGCAGCCTCTCCTATAATTCACCCCTCCACTTT,CASSLSYNSPLHF
.,.,TRBV4-3,TRBJ2-1,TGCGCCAGCAGCCAAGAGGTCACGAGCTCCTACAATGAGCAGTTCTTC,CASSQEVTSSYNEQFF
TRBD1,.,TRBV11-2,TRBJ2-3,TGTGCCAGCAGCGTCGCTGACAGGGAAAGCACAGATACGCAGTATTTT,CASSVADRESTDTQYF
TRBD2,many,TRBV4-1,TRBJ2-7,TGCGCCAGCAGCCAAGATCTTGTGACTAGCGCTTACGAGCAGTACTTC,CASSQDLVTSAYEQYF
.,.,TRBV9,TRBJ2-2,TGTGCCAGCAGCGTAGAAGGGCGGACCGGGGAGCTGTTTTTT,CASSVEGRTGELFF
TRBD1,.,TRBV28,TRBJ1-6,TGTGCCAGCAGTTTATACAGGGGAAATTCACCCCTCCACTTT,CASSLYRGNSPLHF
TRBD1,few,TRBV19,TRBJ1-5,TGTGCCAGCGGACAGGGCGTCCAGCCCCAGCATTTT,CASGQGVQPQHF
TRBD1,many,TRBV29-1,TRBJ2-2,TGCAGCGTTGAAGCCGACAGGGCTTGGAGCACCGGGGAGCTGTTTTTT,CSVEADRAWSTGELFF
TRBD1,many,TRBV20-1,TRBJ1-2,TGCAGTGCTCGTGTTACAGGGGAGGCGAACTATGGCTACACCTTC,CSARVTGEANYGYTF
TRBD2,.,TRBV29-1,TRBJ2-1,TGCAGCGTTGGTCCTAGCGGGGGGGCTGGTGAGCAGTTCTTC,CSVGPSGGAGEQFF
.,.,TRBV7-2,TRBJ1-5,TGTGCCAGCAGCTTAAGGGAGGAGCAGCCCCAGCATTTT,CASSLREEQPQHF
.,few,TRBV20-1,TRBJ2-5,TGCAGTGCTCGCAGATCTAGCGTACAAGAGACCCAGTACTTC,CSARRSSVQETQYF
TRBD1,.,TRBV5-1,TRBJ1-4,TGCGCCAGCAGGTCGGGACAGTCAAATGAAAAACTGTTTTTT,CASRSGQSNEKLFF
.,many,TRBV6-4,TRBJ2-2,TGTGCCAGCATGGGCGGCCAGGCGATCGCCGGGGAGCTGTTTTTT,CASMGGQAIAGELFF
.,few,TRBV25-1,TRBJ1-2,TGTGCCAGCAGAGAGGGGTCTGGCTACACCTTC,CASREGSGYTF
.,.,TRBV23-1,TRBJ1-2,TGCGCCAGCAGTCAATCTTGGCAGGGCGAAGCTAACTATGGCTACACCTTC,CASSQSWQGEANYGYTF
TRBD1,.,TRBV10-3,TRBJ2-3,TGTGCCTCTACCGACCGGGACAGCCCAGTGGATACGCAGTATTTT,CASTDRDSPVDTQYF
.,many,TRBV12-3/TRBV12-4,TRBJ2-3,TGTGCCAGCAGCCTGACTACCTCTGGAGATACGCAGTATTTT,CASSLTTSGDTQYF
.,.,TRBV11-2,TRBJ2-3,TGTGCCAGCAGCCCGACAGCTAAGGGGGGCACAGATACACAGTATTTT,CASSPTAKGGTDTQYF
TRBD1,few,TRBV20-1,TRBJ1-2,TGCAGTGCTCGGACAGGGATGTACTATGGCTACACCTTC,CSARTGMYYGYTF
TRBD1,many,TRBV5-6,TRBJ1-5,TGTGCCAGCAGCACGACAGGGAATCAGCCCCAGCATTTT,CASSTTGNQPQHF
.,few,TRBV11-2,TRBJ2-2,TGTGCCAGCAGCTACGGACCCGCCGGAGCCGGGGAGCTGTTTTTT,CASSYGPAGAGELFF
.,many,TRBV7-6,TRBJ2-3,TGTGCCAGCAGCCTAATCAGAGATACGCAGTATTTT,CASSLIRDTQYF
.,medium-sized,TRBV18,TRBJ1-5,TGTGCCAGCTCACAGGGGCCCAATCAGCCCCAGCATTTT,CASSQGPNQPQHF
TRBD1,few,TRBV12-3/TRBV12-4,TRBJ1-4,TGTGCCAGCAGCGACAGGGCTGGTAATGAAAAACTGTTTTTT,CASSDRAGNEKLFF
.,many,TRBV3-1,TRBJ1-2,TGTGCCAGCAGCCAGGGGAGACTCGGCTACACCTTC,CASSQGRLGYTF
TRBD1,.,TRBV20-1,TRBJ2-1,TGCAGTGCTAGGGGGGGACAGGGAGTTTTAAGAGCGTCCTACAATGAGCAGTTCTTC,CSARGGQGVLRASYNEQFF